The sequence of this T cell receptor (beta chain) was determined in a study of radiotherapy plus CTLA-4 blockade in lung cancer. Study in general: Among patients, over 15% showed objective responses, and 25% to 35% had disease control. Points from the study as a whole: Researchers report tumor-derived TCR clones expanding in blood after radiotherapy plus ipilimumab.

The CDR3 totals 15 residues. Germline assignment: CDR1 MGHRA and CDR2 YSYEKL. V trimming: 0 bases; J trimming: 5 bases; junction bases outside the gene matches: 4. TCRdb's table, derived via immunoSEQ multiplex PCR, lists solely in-frame clones and lacks some. The sample contains around 90,000 clones, under 85% of which appear only once. Treatment of patients with chemo-refractory metastatic non-small-cell lung cancer consisted of focal radiation plus CTLA-4 blockade with ipilimumab. Notes on this clone: The target antigen is unknown.

V and J are TRBV4-1 and TRBJ1-1; 9 nucleotides line up with TRBD1. This specimen was peripheral blood, taken from a patient treated with radiotherapy plus ipilimumab. The receptor's source is a human donor with non-small cell lung cancer that progressed on radiotherapy plus ipilimumab. The DNA of the CDR3 is TGCGCCAGCAGCCAAGAGGGGACAGGGACGACTGAAGCTTTCTTT. Translating it yields CASSQEGTGTTEAFF.